The entry below gives a single T cell receptor beta chain sequence along with its context. What it recognizes is unknown. This record comes from a study of cytomegalovirus exposure and HLA in healthy donors. Study information: The study's early data release held about 85 million unique TCRs from HLA-typed donors. Study conclusions and caveats: Donors belonging to an Asian-associated ancestry cluster reportedly showed fewer N-insertions in productive TCRs than the approximately 670-donor mean, according to what a later analysis found. Later on, an analysis showed TCR association rates differing by HLA locus, with DRB1 the most and HLA-C the fewest.

The V gene end was trimmed by 6 bases and the J gene end by 0 bases; junction bases not matched to a gene: 6. Germline loops: CDR1 SGDLS, CDR2 YYNGEE. The CDR3 covers 15 residues. It was with 60 Vbeta and 13 Jbeta primers that the PCR ran. TCRdb's table, derived via immunoSEQ multiplex PCR, lists solely in-frame clones and lacks some. Found here are fewer than 150,000 clones, over 50% of them singletons; the top ten hold over 1.5%. The TCR was taken from a human donor in good health. This chain links TRBV9 with TRBJ1-3; TRBD1 agrees at 7 bases. Sequences were obtained from PBMCs. DNA for the CDR3: TGTGCCAGCAACCGGGACAGTGCCTCTGGAAACACCATATATTTT. It encodes CASNRDSASGNTIYF.